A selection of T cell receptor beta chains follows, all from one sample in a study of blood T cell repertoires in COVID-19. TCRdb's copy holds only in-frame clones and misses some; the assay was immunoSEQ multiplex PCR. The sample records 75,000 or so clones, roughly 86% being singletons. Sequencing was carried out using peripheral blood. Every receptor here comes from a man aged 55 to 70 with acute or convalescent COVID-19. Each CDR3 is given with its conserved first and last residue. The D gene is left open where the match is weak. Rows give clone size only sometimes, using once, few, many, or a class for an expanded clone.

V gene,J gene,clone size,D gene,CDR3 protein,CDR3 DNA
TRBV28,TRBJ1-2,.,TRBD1,CASSFMTGRIGGYTF,TGTGCCAGCAGTTTTATGACAGGGAGAATTGGTGGCTACACCTTC
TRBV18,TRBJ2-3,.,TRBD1,CASSPPGQGDTDTQYF,TGTGCCAGCTCACCACCGGGACAGGGGGACACAGATACGCAGTATTTT
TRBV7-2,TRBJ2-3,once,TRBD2,CASSLGLAGGADTQYF,TGTGCCAGCAGCCTGGGACTAGCGGGAGGCGCAGATACGCAGTATTTT
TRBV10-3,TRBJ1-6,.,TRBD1,CAISGSGGPGNSPLHF,TGTGCCATCAGCGGTTCAGGGGGACCAGGCAATTCACCCCTCCACTTT
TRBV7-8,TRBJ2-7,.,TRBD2,CASSRAGDATYEQYF,TGTGCCAGCAGCCGAGCGGGAGATGCCACTTACGAGCAGTACTTC
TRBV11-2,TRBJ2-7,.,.,CASSRSDKAYEQYF,TGTGCCAGCAGCCGCTCGGACAAAGCCTACGAGCAGTACTTC
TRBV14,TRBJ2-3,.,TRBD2,CASSRLAVPPDTQYF,TGTGCCAGCAGCCGACTAGCGGTTCCGCCAGATACGCAGTATTTT
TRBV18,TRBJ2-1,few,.,CASRDNEQFF,TGTGCCAGCCGGGACAATGAGCAGTTCTTC
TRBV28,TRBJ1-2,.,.,CASISGLGGYTF,TGTGCCAGCATATCAGGACTTGGGGGCTACACCTTC
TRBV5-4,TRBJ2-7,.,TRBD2,CASSRGGLAGAYEQYF,TGTGCCAGCAGCCGTGGGGGGCTAGCGGGAGCCTACGAGCAGTACTTC
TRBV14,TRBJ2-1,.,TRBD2,CASSLSSGTSLYNEQFF,TGTGCCAGCAGCCTCTCATCCGGGACTAGCCTATACAATGAGCAGTTCTTC